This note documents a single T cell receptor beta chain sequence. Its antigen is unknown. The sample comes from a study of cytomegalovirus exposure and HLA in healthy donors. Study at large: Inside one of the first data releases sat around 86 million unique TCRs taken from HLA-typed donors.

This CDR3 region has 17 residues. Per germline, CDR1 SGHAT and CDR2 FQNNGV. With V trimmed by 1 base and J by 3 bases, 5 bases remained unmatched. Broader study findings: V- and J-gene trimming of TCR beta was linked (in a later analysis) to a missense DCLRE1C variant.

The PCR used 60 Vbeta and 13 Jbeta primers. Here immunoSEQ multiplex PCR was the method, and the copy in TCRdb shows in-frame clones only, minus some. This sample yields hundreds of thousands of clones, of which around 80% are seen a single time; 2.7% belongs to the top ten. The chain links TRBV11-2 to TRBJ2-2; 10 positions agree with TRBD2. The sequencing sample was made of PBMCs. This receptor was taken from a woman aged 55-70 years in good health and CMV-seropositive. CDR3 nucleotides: TGTGCCAGCAGCTTAGTGCGCCTAGCGGGGGACACCGGGGAGCTGTTTTTT. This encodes CASSLVRLAGDTGELFF.